The sequence of this TCR beta chain was determined in a study of metastatic and nonmetastatic thyroid tumors. Prior to thyroid surgery, none of the patients had received any treatment. The V gene end was trimmed by 2 bases and the J gene end by 9 bases; junction bases not matched to a gene: 8. The germline CDR1 and CDR2 sequences are GTSNPN and SVGIG (reference sequence). This CDR3 contains 14 residues. Per the study methods: To classify distant metastasis in papillary thyroid cancer, a model was built from CDR3 differences across clinicopathological groups. Using MiXCR, TCRdb re-called clones from the PCR reads. In this record, the V and J calls reflect TCRdb's handling and not the investigators' own analysis. The sample has fewer than 35,000 clones, more than 25% seen once.

The rearrangement uses TRBV30 and TRBJ2-1; TRBD2 aligns across 9 bases. The TCR sequence derives from a female donor with papillary thyroid cancer or a benign thyroid nodule (not recorded which). Some clones in this sample may be carry-over from other donors' samples. The sample comprised blood. DNA of the CDR3: TGTGCCTGGAGTAAGGTAGCGGGAGTTGCTGAGCAGTTCTTC. Protein product: CAWSKVAGVAEQFF.